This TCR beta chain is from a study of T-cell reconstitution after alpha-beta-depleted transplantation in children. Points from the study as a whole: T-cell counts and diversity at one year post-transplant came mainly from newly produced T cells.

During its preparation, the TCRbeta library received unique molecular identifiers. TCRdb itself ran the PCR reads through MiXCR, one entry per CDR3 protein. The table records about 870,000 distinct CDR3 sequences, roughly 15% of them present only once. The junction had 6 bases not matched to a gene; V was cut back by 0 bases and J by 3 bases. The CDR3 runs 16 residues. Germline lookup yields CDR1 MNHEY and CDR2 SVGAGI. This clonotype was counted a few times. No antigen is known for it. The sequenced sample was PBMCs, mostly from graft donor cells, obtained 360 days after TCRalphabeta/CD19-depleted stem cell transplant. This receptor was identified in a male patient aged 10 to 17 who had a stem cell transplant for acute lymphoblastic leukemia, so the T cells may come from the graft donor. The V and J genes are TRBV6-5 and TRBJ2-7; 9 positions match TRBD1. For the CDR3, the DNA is TGTGCCAGCAGTTACTCCAACAGGGGGCTAGGCTACGAGCAGTACTTC. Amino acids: CASSYSNRGLGYEQYF.